This T cell receptor beta chain was retrieved from a study of control samples from healthy donors and cancer patients. V was trimmed by 0 bases and J by 0 bases, leaving 9 bases between them. Germline lookup yields CDR1 LGHDT and CDR2 YNNKEL (reference sequence). This CDR3 comprises 16 residues. Profiled with immunoSEQ multiplex PCR; TCRdb holds only in-frame clones, not every one. The sample records fewer than 200,000 clones, around 94% being singletons. Sequences were obtained from PBMCs. V usage is TRBV3-1 (or the pseudogene TRBV3-2) and J usage is TRBJ1-3; D might be TRBD1 (5 bases). This sequence originates from a man aged 55 to 70 with colorectal cancer. CDR3 protein: CASSQDRGYSGNTIYF. The CDR3 nucleotides read TGTGCCAGCAGCCAAGATAGGGGCTACTCTGGAAACACCATATATTTT.